The 30 T cell receptor beta chains in this list originate from one sample, sequenced in a study of blood T cell repertoires in COVID-19 (dated by TCRdb to the early 2020s). Receptor amplification or capture employed the immunoSEQ multiplex PCR assay. This is the immuneACCESS table as TCRdb keeps it, with only in-frame sequences that have V and J called. A part of the clones is gone; compared with another copy, unresolved V genes explain less than half, and the rest is unexplained. In this sample the table shows roughly 100,000 clones, more than 65% of which occur a single time. In total, the top ten clones hold around 18% of the sample. Sample: peripheral blood. Source of these receptors: a woman of 80 years or more with active or convalescent COVID-19.

The chain carries TRBV7-9 and TRBJ2-1; TRBD2 agrees at 7 bases. The germline CDR1 and CDR2 sequences are SEHNR and FQNEAQ (reference sequence). The CDR3 runs 14 residues. V trimming: 3 bases; J trimming: 8 bases; junction bases outside the gene matches: 7. The CDR3 spells CASSLTSRVDEQFF. CDR3 coding DNA: TGTGCCAGCAGCTTGACTAGCAGAGTGGATGAGCAGTTCTTC.

This clone was found a few times. The chain is built from TRBV7-8 and TRBJ2-1; D gene uncertain. From germline, CDR1 is SGHVS and CDR2 FQNEAQ. The V end was cut by 3 bases, the J end by 2 bases, with 11 bases between. This CDR3 is 15 amino acids long. In DNA, the CDR3 is TGTGCCAGCAGCTTCGAAGCGCGACCCTACAATGAGCAGTTCTTC. This sequence encodes CASSFEARPYNEQFF. The full variable domain, completed using reference TRBV7-8 and TRBJ2-1, is GAGVSQSPRYKVAKRGQDVALRCDPISGHVSLFWYQQALGQGPEFLTYFQNEAQLDKSGLPSDRFFAERPEGSVSTLKIQRTQQEDSAVYLCASSFEARPYNEQFFGPGTRLTVL.

This chain links TRBV6-1 with TRBJ2-7; D not certain. The CDR3 runs 12 residues. Germline-derived CDR1 and CDR2 are MNHNS and SASEGT. V gave up 5 bases and J gave up 2 bases, with 7 bases separating them. The CDR3 DNA follows: TGTGCCAGCAGTCCTTTTCCCTACGAGCAGTACTTC. As protein: CASSPFPYEQYF.

This clone was seen a single time. This chain links TRBV6-5 with TRBJ2-6, with 7 nucleotides matching TRBD1. With 6 bases clipped from V and 3 bases from J, the junction kept 5 bases outside the gene matches. The CDR3 consists of 15 residues. Germline CDR1 reads MNHEY; CDR2 reads SVGAGI. Here the CDR3 DNA reads TGTGCCAGCAGCCGAAGGGGGCTTGGGGCCAACGTCCTGACTTTC. Translating it yields CASSRRGLGANVLTF.

The chain combines TRBV7-6 with TRBJ2-5; TRBD2 aligns across 11 bases. V trimming: 7 bases; J trimming: 4 bases; junction bases outside the gene matches: 8. The CDR3 runs 15 residues. Germline assignment: CDR1 SGHVS and CDR2 FNYEAQ. CDR3 DNA: TGTGCCAGCACGGTAGCGGGAGGGGAGGGAGAGACCCAGTACTTC. Translation gives CASTVAGGEGETQYF.

The CDR3 region has the DNA TGTGCCAGCAGCTCCCGACAGGGGACGAGCCAAACAGATACGCAGTATTTT. It yields the protein CASSSRQGTSQTDTQYF. The chain couples TRBV7-9 to TRBJ2-3, with TRBD1 matching 8 bases. The CDR3 loop spans 17 amino acids. The junction had 12 bases not matched to a gene; V was cut back by 4 bases and J by 3 bases. CDR1 and CDR2 (germline): SEHNR, FQNEAQ (reference sequence).

The CDR3 nucleotides read TGTGCCAGTAGCCTCTTTTTAGGGGGCTCCTACAATGAGCAGTTCTTC. Its translation is CASSLFLGGSYNEQFF. The V and J genes are TRBV19 and TRBJ2-1, with TRBD1 as a possible D gene (6 bases). Trimming took off 6 bases at V and 0 bases at J, with 15 bases between the two ends. The germline V gene has CDR1 LNHDA and CDR2 SQIVND (reference sequence). This CDR3 spans 16 amino acids.

The rearrangement links TRBV25-1 to TRBJ1-1, with D possibly TRBD1 on 6 matching bases. This CDR3 region has 13 residues. The germline CDR1 and CDR2 sequences are MGHDK and SYGVNS. V lost 2 bases and J 3 bases, leaving 7 bases between the germline ends. CDR3 DNA: TGTGCCAGCAGTGAAGGACAGCACACTGAAGCTTTCTTT. Protein product: CASSEGQHTEAFF.

This clone was detected a few times. V and J are TRBV7-2 and TRBJ2-2, with a weak D call TRBD1 (5 bases). Germline assignment: CDR1 SGHTA and CDR2 FQGNSA. This CDR3 region has 18 residues. Trimming took off 5 bases at V and 6 bases at J, with 25 bases between the two ends. CDR3 sequence (DNA): TGTGCCAGCAGCCAAACGATTAAGGGCAGGGAAAACGCCGGGGAGCTGTTTTTT. This sequence encodes CASSQTIKGRENAGELFF.

V usage is TRBV5-8 and J usage is TRBJ2-1; no firm D call. The CDR3 spans 15 residues. V gave up 9 bases and J gave up 1 base, with 17 bases separating them. Per the germline V gene, CDR1 is SGHTS and CDR2 is YDEGEE. CDR3 protein: CATSRLVGSYNEQFF. In DNA form, the CDR3 reads TGTGCCACCTCGCGACTTGTGGGTTCCTACAATGAGCAGTTCTTC.

The V and J genes are TRBV23-1 and TRBJ1-2, with D tentatively TRBD1 (5 bases). TRBV23-1 is treated as an ORF (open reading frame) with a function not yet certain. With 6 bases removed from V and 4 bases from J, the gap between germline ends came to 15 bases. The CDR3 consists of 14 residues. The CDR3 is CASSSDKKCYGYTF. CDR3 DNA sequence: TGCGCCAGCAGCTCGGACAAGAAGTGCTATGGCTACACCTTC.

This clone was seen only once. The CDR3 nucleotides are TGTGCCACCAACTCACCTAGCGGGAACACATACTACAATGAGCAGTTCTTC. It codes for CATNSPSGNTYYNEQFF. V gene TRBV15 combines with J gene TRBJ2-1; 9 nucleotides match TRBD2. J gave up 3 bases and V 7 bases, and 13 bases lay outside the gene matches. The CDR3 covers 17 residues. Germline V gives CDR1 LNHNV, CDR2 YYDKDF (reference sequence). The whole variable domain, filled in from reference TRBV15 and TRBJ2-1, reads DAMVIQNPRYQVTQFGKPVTLSCSQTLNHNVMYWYQQKSSQAPKLLFHYYDKDFNNEADTPDNFQSRRPNTSFCFLDIRSPGLGDTAMYLCATNSPSGNTYYNEQFFGPGTRLTVL.

The chain uses TRBV15 and TRBJ2-1; 11 positions agree with TRBD2. With 3 bases clipped from V and 5 bases from J, the junction kept 3 bases outside the gene matches. CDR3 length: 15 amino acids. CDR1 LNHNV and CDR2 YYDKDF come from the germline V gene (reference sequence). The CDR3 region is CATSRFSGRDNEQFF. CDR3 DNA sequence: TGTGCCACCAGCAGGTTTAGCGGGAGGGACAATGAGCAGTTCTTC.

The rearrangement links TRBV10-3 to TRBJ1-1, with unresolved D. This CDR3 has 12 amino acids. Germline loops: CDR1 ENHRY, CDR2 SYGVKD. V lost 6 bases to trimming and J lost 1 base, with 6 bases between them. The chain's CDR3 is CAIRQPNTEAFF. In DNA, the CDR3 is TGTGCCATCAGACAGCCGAACACTGAAGCTTTCTTT.

This clone appeared once. The chain combines TRBV19 with TRBJ2-7, with 8 bases fitting TRBD1. Germline V gene lookup returns CDR1 LNHDA and CDR2 SQIVND (reference sequence). V lost 6 bases, J lost 0 bases, and 10 bases stayed unmatched. The CDR3 runs to 16 residues. The CDR3: CASSRTGSLSSYEQYF. The CDR3 DNA follows: TGTGCCAGTAGCCGGACAGGGTCCCTGAGCTCCTACGAGCAGTACTTC. Supplemented by reference TRBV19 and TRBJ2-7, the full variable domain reads DGGITQSPKYLFRKEGQNVTLSCEQNLNHDAMYWYRQDPGQGLRLIYYSQIVNDFQKGDIAEGYSVSREKKESFPLTVTSAQKNPTAFYLCASSRTGSLSSYEQYFGPGTRLTVT.

V usage is TRBV28 and J usage is TRBJ2-7; 9 bases align to TRBD1. Germline trimming cut 4 bases from V and 2 bases from J; bases unmatched to any gene: 3. CDR1 is MDHEN, CDR2 SYDVKM, per germline. The CDR3 spans 14 residues. CDR3 DNA: TGTGCCAGCAGTTACAGGGGGCAAACCTACGAGCAGTACTTC. This gives the protein CASSYRGQTYEQYF. Together with reference TRBV28 and TRBJ2-7, the CDR3 gives the full variable domain: DVKVTQSSRYLVKRTGEKVFLECVQDMDHENMFWYRQDPGLGLRLIYFSYDVKMKEKGDIPEGYSVSREKKERFSLILESASTNQTSMYLCASSYRGQTYEQYFGPGTRLTVT.

The genes are TRBV24-1 and TRBJ1-1; 9 bases fit TRBD1. This CDR3 contains 14 residues. Germline CDR1 reads KGHDR; CDR2 reads SFDVKD. J gave up 1 base and V 9 bases, and 5 bases lay outside the gene matches. The chain's CDR3 is CATQPGQGNTEAFF. As DNA, the CDR3 is TGTGCCACCCAGCCGGGACAGGGGAACACTGAAGCTTTCTTT.

This clone has just a few counts. The genes are TRBV2 and TRBJ2-7, with D perhaps TRBD2 (7 bases). Germline V CDR1 and CDR2: SNHLY, FYNNEI. The CDR3 runs to 14 residues. Trimming cost V 7 bases and J 6 bases, with 19 bases left between them. The DNA for the CDR3 is TGTGCCAGCACCAGGGGACTACGAGGGTCCGAGCAGTACTTC. Its protein is CASTRGLRGSEQYF.

This clone was seen more than once but under ten times. The rearrangement uses TRBV11-2 and TRBJ2-7, with unresolved D. Trimming left V 4 bases short and J 2 bases short, with 12 bases between. The CDR3 spans 14 residues. Germline V lookup: CDR1 SGHAT, CDR2 FQNNGV. The CDR3 DNA sequence: TGTGCCAGCAGCTCCCTAAGATCCACCTACGAGCAGTACTTC. Translating gives CASSSLRSTYEQYF.

The rearrangement links TRBV7-6 to TRBJ2-2; 8 bases match TRBD1. The ends lost 4 bases at V and 6 bases at J; junction bases unmatched: 16. This CDR3 is 18 amino acids long. The germline gives CDR1 SGHVS, CDR2 FNYEAQ. The CDR3 reads CASSSNDRGQILAGELFF. The CDR3, as DNA: TGTGCCAGCAGCTCTAATGACAGGGGACAAATTTTAGCCGGGGAGCTGTTTTTT.

The chain carries TRBV15 and TRBJ2-7; a possible D gene is TRBD1 (6 bases). The CDR3 is 15 amino acids. Germline V CDR1 and CDR2: LNHNV, YYDKDF (reference sequence). V lost 1 base and J lost 1, with 11 bases in between. For the CDR3, the DNA is TGTGCCACCAGCAGAGGGGGGACAATGTCCTACGAGCAGTACTTC. Residues: CATSRGGTMSYEQYF.

The DNA of the CDR3 is TGTGCCAGCAGCTTGGGACAGGGGGCTTACACTGAAGCTTTCTTT. It codes for CASSLGQGAYTEAFF. The chain links TRBV7-9 to TRBJ1-1; 12 bases agree with TRBD1. Germline trimming cut 3 bases from V and 3 bases from J; bases unmatched to any gene: 2. CDR3 size: 15 residues. CDR1 is SEHNR and CDR2 is FQNEAQ in the germline V gene (reference sequence).

This chain connects TRBV24-1 to TRBJ2-5; D might be TRBD1 (6 bases). Trimming stripped 5 bases from V and 4 bases from J, with 10 bases between. The CDR3 length is 13 residues. CDR1 and CDR2 from the germline V gene are KGHDR and SFDVKD. This CDR3 is CATSAGDLETQYF. Written as DNA, the CDR3 is TGTGCCACCAGTGCAGGGGATCTAGAGACCCAGTACTTC.

The CDR3 loop reads CASLTPGQGNEQYF. CDR3 DNA: TGTGCCAGCTTAACACCGGGACAGGGTAACGAGCAGTACTTC. The rearrangement joins TRBV5-6 to TRBJ2-7; TRBD1 agrees at 9 bases. The CDR3 totals 14 residues. CDR1 SGHDT and CDR2 YYEEEE come from the germline V gene. The V segment lost 7 bases and the J segment 5 bases; nucleotides outside the gene matches: 10. Based on the CDR3 plus reference TRBV5-6 and TRBJ2-7, the full variable domain is DAGVTQSPTHLIKTRGQQVTLRCSPKSGHDTVSWYQQALGQGPQFIFQYYEEEERQRGNFPDRFSGHQFPNYSSELNVNALLLGDSALYLCASLTPGQGNEQYFGPGTRLTVT.

The V gene is TRBV2, the J gene TRBJ2-7; 9 bases fit TRBD2. The CDR3 contains 17 residues. Germline trimming cut 3 bases from V and 0 bases from J; bases unmatched to any gene: 9. Germline loops: CDR1 SNHLY, CDR2 FYNNEI. The DNA for the CDR3 is TGTGCCAGCAGTGACGGCGGGAGGGCCGATTACTCCTACGAGCAGTACTTC. It encodes CASSDGGRADYSYEQYF.

This chain joins TRBV12-3 or TRBV12-4 and TRBJ1-2; TRBD1 aligns across 10 bases. The CDR3 is 13 residues long. Losses at the gene ends were 6 bases for V and 4 bases for J; bases not matched to a gene: 2. The CDR3 DNA reads TGTGCCAGCAGAGGGGACAGGGGCTATGGCTACACCTTC. The encoded protein is CASRGDRGYGYTF.

The chain is built from TRBV2 and TRBJ2-1, with 7 bases lining up with TRBD1. V dropped 3 bases and J dropped 10; count of bases not matched to a gene: 6. The CDR3 loop spans 13 amino acids. The germline CDR1 and CDR2 sequences are SNHLY and FYNNEI. The DNA of the CDR3 is TGTGCCAGCAGTGATCGGACAGGTTTGGAGCAGTTCTTC. Translating gives CASSDRTGLEQFF.

The J gene is TRBJ1-1, the V gene TRBV28; D is undetermined. Trimming took off 5 bases at V and 3 bases at J, with 16 bases between the two ends. Germline loops: CDR1 MDHEN, CDR2 SYDVKM. This CDR3 is built from 15 residues. CDR3 DNA sequence: TGTGCCAGCAGTAATCTCCGGGAGGCGGACACTGAAGCTTTCTTT. Translation gives CASSNLREADTEAFF.

The chain combines TRBV18 with TRBJ2-7; 7 nucleotides line up with TRBD2. The germline V gene encodes CDR1 KGHSH and CDR2 LQKENI. The CDR3 loop spans 14 amino acids. Trimming took 1 base from V and 7 from J; bases not matched to a gene: 7. The CDR3 reads CASSPQAGAGEQYF. The CDR3 DNA is TGTGCCAGCTCACCACAGGCGGGAGCAGGGGAGCAGTACTTC.

This chain joins TRBV20-1 and TRBJ2-1, with D perhaps TRBD1 (6 bases). The CDR3 is made up of 14 amino acids. V lost 3 bases, J lost 7 bases, and 16 bases lay in between. From germline, CDR1 is DFQATT and CDR2 SNEGSKA (reference sequence). As DNA, the CDR3 is TGCAGTGCTAGTACGGCAGTGAGGGGGAATGAGCAGTTCTTC. Protein sequence: CSASTAVRGNEQFF.